Reported below is one T cell receptor beta chain. The antigen remains unidentified. Per germline, CDR1 LNHDA and CDR2 SQIVND (reference sequence). The germline V and J ends were trimmed by 11 bases and 1 base, with 22 bases remaining between them. The CDR3 runs 16 residues. The record originates from a study of T cells in localized non-small cell lung cancer. Findings of the study overall: Highest T cell clonality was seen in uninvolved adjacent lung, surpassing that measured in tumor. A median around 57 of the top 100 tumor clones appeared in adjacent lung. Without multi-region sequencing, intratumor heterogeneity could not be excluded.

Some clones are missing from TCRdb's copy, which holds only in-frame ones; the method was immunoSEQ multiplex PCR. The repertoire holds about 39,000 clones, with around 79% as singletons. This sequence joins TRBV19 and TRBJ2-3; D is perhaps TRBD2 (5 bases). Sequences were derived from PBMCs, sampled before any cancer treatment. The clonotype was recovered from a woman aged 35 to 70 with stage II squamous cell lung carcinoma. The CDR3 DNA is TGTGCCGGACCCACGGCTCCAAGCGGATGCACAGATACGCAGTATTTT. Its translation is CAGPTAPSGCTDTQYF.